The 4 T cell receptor beta chains listed next were all sequenced from one sample in a study of blood T cell repertoires in COVID-19. Libraries were prepared by immunoSEQ multiplex PCR; TCRdb keeps only in-frame clonotypes and omits some of them. Of some 320,000 clones listed, about nine tenths are singletons. Sequenced material: PBMCs or T cells enriched from blood (not recorded which). These receptor sequences come from a man aged 55 to 70 who had recovered from COVID-19.

This sequence joins TRBV19 and TRBJ2-1; D is ambiguous. Trimming pared 7 bases from V and 8 bases from J, leaving 9 bases between. Germline lookup yields CDR1 LNHDA and CDR2 SQIVND (reference sequence). The CDR3 runs to 11 residues. The CDR3 loop is CASTSVHEQFF. Written as DNA, the CDR3 is TGTGCCAGTACGAGCGTCCATGAGCAGTTCTTC.

This clone was recorded a few times. The chain has TRBV7-8 and TRBJ1-1, with D possibly being TRBD1 (6 bases). The CDR3 covers 16 residues. V was shortened by 5 bases and J by 1 base, with 17 bases between the two germline ends. In germline, CDR1 is SGHVS, CDR2 FQNEAQ. CDR3 nucleotides: TGTGCCAGCAGCCAACAGGGAATGTACCGGAACACTGAAGCTTTCTTT. Residues: CASSQQGMYRNTEAFF.

The genes are TRBV30 and TRBJ2-1; no clear D gene. The CDR3 covers 11 residues. Germline V gene lookup returns CDR1 GTSNPN and CDR2 SVGIG (reference sequence). The germline V and J ends were trimmed by 7 bases and 3 bases, with 7 bases remaining between them. CDR3 in amino acids: CAFANYNEQFF. The CDR3, as DNA: TGTGCCTTCGCTAACTACAATGAGCAGTTCTTC.

In this sample, this clone turned up a few times. This chain connects TRBV5-1 to TRBJ1-5, with a tentative D call TRBD1 (5 bases). V gave up 5 bases and J gave up 3 bases, with 15 bases separating them. There are 15 residues in the CDR3. Germline-derived CDR1 and CDR2 are SGHRS and YFSETQ. The CDR3 here is CASSFDGADNQPQHF. CDR3 in DNA: TGCGCCAGCAGTTTCGATGGGGCAGACAATCAGCCCCAGCATTTT.